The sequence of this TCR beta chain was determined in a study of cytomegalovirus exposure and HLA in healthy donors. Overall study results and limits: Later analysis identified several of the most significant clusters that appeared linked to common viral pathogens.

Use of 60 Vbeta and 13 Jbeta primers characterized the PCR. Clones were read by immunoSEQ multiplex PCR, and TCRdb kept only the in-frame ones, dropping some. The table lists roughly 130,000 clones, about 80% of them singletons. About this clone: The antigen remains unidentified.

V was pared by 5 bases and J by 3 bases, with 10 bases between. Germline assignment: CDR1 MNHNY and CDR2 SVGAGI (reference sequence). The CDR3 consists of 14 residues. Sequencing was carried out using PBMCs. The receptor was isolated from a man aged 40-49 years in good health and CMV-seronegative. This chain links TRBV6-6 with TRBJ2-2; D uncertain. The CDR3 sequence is CASSPASDTGELFF. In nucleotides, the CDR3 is TGTGCCAGCAGTCCCGCCTCAGACACCGGGGAGCTGTTTTTT.